This TCR beta chain was sequenced in a study of OX40 agonist ivuxolimab in advanced cancers. For the study at large: Patients were given ivuxolimab, an antibody that agonizes OX40 (CD134). Study outcomes and limitations: A proportion of nonresponders additionally exhibited low normalized T-cell clonal expansion.

The table came from immunoSEQ multiplex PCR; TCRdb's copy has only in-frame clones and leaves some out. The repertoire holds 65,000 to 75,000 clones, with over 75% as singletons. Note on this clone: Its antigen remains unidentified.

Germline loops: CDR1 SGHDN, CDR2 FVKESK. With 1 base clipped from V and 5 bases from J, the junction kept 7 bases outside the gene matches. This CDR3 is 15 amino acids long. The sample in question was CD4+ or CD8+ T cells sorted from blood, obtained in a trial of the OX40 agonist ivuxolimab. The chain uses TRBV14 and TRBJ2-7; TRBD2 matches at 8 bases. This TCR was recovered from an adult with an advanced solid tumor such as melanoma, head and neck, liver or kidney cancer. Written as DNA, the CDR3 is TGTGCCAGCAGCCAAGGTTTCTTGACTAGCGACGAGCAGTACTTC. This encodes CASSQGFLTSDEQYF. Variable domain in full (rest from reference TRBV14 and TRBJ2-7): EAGVTQFPSHSVIEKGQTVTLRCDPISGHDNLYWYRRVMGKEIKFLLHFVKESKQDESGMPNNRFLAERTGGTYSTLKVQPAELEDSGVYFCASSQGFLTSDEQYFGPGTRLTVT.